This record covers a single TCR beta chain. The entry originates in a study of blood T cell repertoires in COVID-19. As for the study in general: Italy, Spain and the United States were the sources of the convalescent and acute COVID-19 samples. T cells, B-cell-depleted T cells, or PBMCs provided the cDNA or gDNA that served as material.

The V gene's germline CDR1 is SQVTM and CDR2 ANQGSEA. The CDR3 is 17 residues long. Trimming took off 6 bases at V and 8 bases at J, with 29 bases between the two ends. Original processing methods: Estimation of nucleated cell counts relied on the amplification of reference gene primers. TCRdb's table, derived via immunoSEQ multiplex PCR, lists solely in-frame clones and lacks some. V, J and clone size derive from that table, while D and trimming were established from the DNA sequence. The table includes 130,000 or so clones, roughly 80% detected once. The sample taken for sequencing was peripheral blood. The clonotype originates from a man aged 50-60 years with acute or convalescent COVID-19. The chain couples TRBV29-1 to TRBJ2-1, with D possibly TRBD1 on 7 matching bases. The CDR3 DNA sequence: TGCAGCGTCGGGGGCCTTACAGGGGTGGCGTCTTTCGATGAGCAGTTCTTC. Translating gives CSVGGLTGVASFDEQFF.